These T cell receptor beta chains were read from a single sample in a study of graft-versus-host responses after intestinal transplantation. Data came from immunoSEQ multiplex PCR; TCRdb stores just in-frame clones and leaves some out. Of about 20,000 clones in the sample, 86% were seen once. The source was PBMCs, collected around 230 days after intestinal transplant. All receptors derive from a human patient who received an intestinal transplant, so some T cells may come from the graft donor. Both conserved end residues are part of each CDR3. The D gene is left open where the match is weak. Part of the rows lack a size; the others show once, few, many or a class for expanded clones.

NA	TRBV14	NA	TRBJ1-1	CASSQAGVLLPEAFF	TGTGCCAGCAGCCAAGCTGGGGTTCTCCTCCCTGAAGCTTTCTTT
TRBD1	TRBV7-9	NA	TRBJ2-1	CASSLGRTGYTEQFF	TGTGCCAGCAGCTTAGGTAGGACAGGGTATACTGAGCAGTTCTTC
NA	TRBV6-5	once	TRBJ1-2	CASSYDGYGYTF	TGTGCCAGCAGTTACGATGGCTATGGCTACACCTTC
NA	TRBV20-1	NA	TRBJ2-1	CSVVGGGEQFF	TGCAGTGTTGTGGGTGGCGGGGAGCAGTTCTTC
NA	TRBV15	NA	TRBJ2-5	CATSIQETQYF	TGTGCCACCAGCATCCAAGAGACCCAGTACTTC
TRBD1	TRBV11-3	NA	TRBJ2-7	CASSLSRDRGYEQYF	TGTGCCAGCAGCTTGAGCCGGGACAGGGGCTACGAGCAGTACTTC
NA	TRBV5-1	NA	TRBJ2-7	CASKQGGSYEQYF	TGCGCCAGCAAGCAGGGAGGATCCTACGAGCAGTACTTC
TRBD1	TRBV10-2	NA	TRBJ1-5	CASSEDRDNQPQHF	TGCGCCAGCAGTGAGGACAGGGACAATCAGCCCCAGCATTTT
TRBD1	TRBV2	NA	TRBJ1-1	CASNDRVGNTEAFF	TGTGCCAGCAACGACAGGGTCGGGAACACTGAAGCTTTCTTT
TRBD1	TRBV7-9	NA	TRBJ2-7	CASSLFTGQGAYEQYF	TGTGCCAGCAGCTTGTTTACGGGACAGGGGGCCTACGAGCAGTACTTC
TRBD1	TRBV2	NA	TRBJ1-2	CATGQGDNYGYTF	TGTGCCACGGGACAGGGTGACAACTATGGCTACACCTTC
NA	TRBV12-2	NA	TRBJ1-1	CASRLAGNQGLGTEAFF	TGTGCAAGTCGCTTAGCGGGTAATCAGGGTCTTGGAACTGAAGCTTTCTTT
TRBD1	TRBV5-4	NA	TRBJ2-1	CASSPDRGRYNEQFF	TGTGCCAGCAGCCCTGACAGGGGGAGGTACAATGAGCAGTTCTTC
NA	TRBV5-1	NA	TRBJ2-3	CASSLVGGPLTDTQYF	TGCGCCAGCAGCTTAGTCGGGGGGCCTTTGACAGATACGCAGTATTTT
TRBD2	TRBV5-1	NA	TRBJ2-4	CASSYHGTSGGATKNIQYF	TGCGCCAGCAGCTACCACGGGACTAGCGGGGGGGCTACCAAAAACATTCAGTACTTC
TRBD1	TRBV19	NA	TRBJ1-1	CASSTTGGGTEAFF	TGTGCCAGTAGTACGACAGGGGGGGGAACTGAAGCTTTCTTT
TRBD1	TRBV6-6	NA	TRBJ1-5	CASSPTGNQPQHF	TGTGCCAGCAGCCCGACAGGGAATCAGCCCCAGCATTTT
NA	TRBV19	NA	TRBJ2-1	CASSMALANEQFF	TGTGCCAGTAGTATGGCTCTAGCGAATGAGCAGTTCTTC
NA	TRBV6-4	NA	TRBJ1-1	CAGSDGPVVGLATEAFF	TGTGCCGGCAGTGACGGGCCAGTGGTAGGGTTGGCCACTGAAGCTTTCTTT
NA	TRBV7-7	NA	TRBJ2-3	CASSLWANKGTQYF	TGTGCCAGCAGCTTGTGGGCGAACAAGGGTACGCAGTATTTT
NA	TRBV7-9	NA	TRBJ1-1	CASSLIPEAFF	TGTGCCAGCAGCTTAATACCTGAAGCTTTCTTT